This TCR beta chain came from a study of blood T cell repertoires in COVID-19. Germline values: CDR1 MDHEN, CDR2 SYDVKM. The V end was cut by 10 bases, the J end by 3 bases, with 15 bases between. The CDR3 covers 13 residues. Produced via immunoSEQ multiplex PCR; TCRdb's table is partial and in-frame only. The sample includes about 160,000 clones, roughly nine tenths of them seen just once. Participants were aged roughly 18 to 100 years from more than 20 US areas. The sequenced sample was PBMCs or T cells enriched from blood (not recorded which). The chain is built from TRBV28 and TRBJ1-2; unclear D gene. The TCR comes from a woman aged 45-59 years who had recovered from COVID-19. The CDR3 is CATKLSNYYGYTF. Here the CDR3 DNA reads TGTGCCACCAAACTTAGTAATTACTATGGCTACACCTTC.